A single sample gave rise to the 24 T cell receptor beta chains below, sequenced in a study of blood T cells in healthy people across ages. Together with a sample-barcoded 5' primer, a J-beta primer mix was included in a second PCR lasting roughly 6 to 12 cycles. TCRdb re-called the 5' RACE reads with MiXCR, one entry per CDR3 protein. This repertoire shows about 780,000 distinct CDR3 sequences, about 46% found once; its top ten account for around a sixth. The sequenced material came from blood. These receptors all stem from an elderly man in good health.

This chain joins TRBV20-1 and TRBJ2-1; D is possibly TRBD2 (6 bases). TRBJ2-7 matches the DNA end more closely, so the J call is doubtful. This CDR3 region has 16 residues. Germline V gives CDR1 DFQATT, CDR2 SNEGSKA (reference sequence). The CDR3 nucleotides read TGCAGTGCTAGAGTAGGAACGGGAGCGCCCTACAATGAGCAGTACTTC. This encodes CSARVGTGAPYNEQYF.

In its sample, this clonotype was seen a few times. The V call is TRBV29-1, the J call TRBJ2-1; 7 bases line up with TRBD2. Germline V gene lookup returns CDR1 SQVTM and CDR2 ANQGSEA. This CDR3 is 12 amino acids long. The V segment lost 6 bases and the J segment 8 bases; nucleotides outside the gene matches: 7. CDR3 bases: TGCAGCGTGGCTGCGGGGGTGCATGAGCAGTTCTTC. Amino acids: CSVAAGVHEQFF.

V and J are TRBV7-6 and TRBJ2-4, with a possible D match to TRBD2 (6 bases). The J call is doubtful: the DNA matches TRBJ2-7 better. From germline, CDR1 is SGHVS and CDR2 FNYEAQ. The CDR3 loop spans 15 amino acids. The CDR3 sequence: CASSSGGVPYYEQYF. The DNA of the CDR3 is TGTGCCAGCAGCTCCGGGGGAGTCCCCTACTACGAGCAGTACTTC.

This clonotype was seen only a few times. The rearrangement links TRBV9 to TRBJ2-2; tentative D call: TRBD1 (5 bases). The CDR3 runs 16 residues. The germline V gene has CDR1 SGDLS and CDR2 YYNGEE. The V end lost 3 bases, the J end lost 5 bases, and 17 bases lay between the germline ends. The CDR3 coding sequence is TGTGCCAGCAGCGAGAGACAGAGCTGGGGAACCGGGGAGCTGTTTTTT. It specifies CASSERQSWGTGELFF.

This clonotype was seen more than once but under ten times. The chain recombines TRBV18 with TRBJ2-7, with D possibly TRBD2 on 6 matching bases. V gave up 3 bases and J gave up 4 bases, with 16 bases separating them. Germline CDR1 and CDR2: KGHSH and LQKENI. CDR3 length: 15 amino acids. The CDR3 sequence: CASSPTGIAGYEQYF. CDR3 DNA: TGTGCCAGCTCACCTACCGGGATTGCGGGGTACGAGCAGTACTTC.

This clonotype showed up just once. V and J are TRBV29-1 and TRBJ2-5; D is tentatively TRBD1 or TRBD2 (6 bases each). The CDR3 runs to 15 residues. Trimming stripped 6 bases from V and 2 bases from J, with 19 bases between. CDR1 is SQVTM and CDR2 is ANQGSEA in the germline V gene. This chain's CDR3 is CSVAFGGVEQETQYF. The CDR3 DNA is TGCAGCGTCGCTTTCGGGGGCGTGGAGCAAGAGACCCAGTACTTC.

The chain has TRBV20-1 and TRBJ1-1; 11 bases agree with TRBD1. Germline V gene sequence: CDR1 DFQATT, CDR2 SNEGSKA (reference sequence). The CDR3 totals 13 residues. V shed 5 bases and J 3 bases; nucleotides not matched to a gene: 2. The CDR3 region has the DNA TGCAGTGCTGGACAGGGGGCGGACACTGAAGCTTTCTTT. As protein: CSAGQGADTEAFF.

This rearrangement joins TRBV6-6 to TRBJ2-2; 10 bases are shared with TRBD1. The germline V gene encodes CDR1 MNHNY and CDR2 SVGAGI (reference sequence). V was pared by 2 bases and J by 4 bases, with 7 bases of the junction left unmatched. The CDR3 runs 17 residues. The CDR3 region has the DNA TGTGCCAGCAGTTACCCAAGAGGGACAGGGGTCACCGGGGAGCTGTTTTTT. Protein sequence: CASSYPRGTGVTGELFF.

The chain uses TRBV6-2 or TRBV6-3 and TRBJ1-5; D gene ambiguous. This CDR3 comprises 15 residues. Germline CDR1 MNHEY, CDR2 SVGEGT. The germline V and J ends were trimmed by 5 bases and 0 bases, with 11 bases remaining between them. CDR3 coding DNA: TGTGCCAGCAGTACCAGACACCCTAGCAATCAGCCCCAGCATTTT. It translates to CASSTRHPSNQPQHF.

The chain is built from TRBV7-2 and TRBJ1-6; unclear D gene. Per germline, CDR1 SGHTA and CDR2 FQGNSA. This CDR3 contains 14 residues. V was cut by 1 base and J by 7 bases, with 8 bases left in between. For the CDR3, the DNA is TGTGCCAGCAGCTTAGGAACCCAGAATTCACCCCTCCACTTT. This translates into CASSLGTQNSPLHF.

V is TRBV25-1 and J is TRBJ2-6; TRBD1 is a possible D gene (5 bases). The CDR3 runs 16 residues. Trimming pared 4 bases from V and 0 bases from J, leaving 10 bases between. Germline assignment: CDR1 MGHDK and CDR2 SYGVNS. DNA of the CDR3: TGTGCCAGCAGTGCCTTTGGGGCCTCTGGGGCCAACGTCCTGACTTTC. Its translation is CASSAFGASGANVLTF.

J is TRBJ1-5 and V is TRBV20-1, with 7 bases aligning to TRBD1. Germline CDR1 is DFQATT and CDR2 is SNEGSKA (reference sequence). This CDR3 comprises 13 residues. V shed 5 bases, J shed 7 bases, and the junction held 8 bases outside the gene matches. The CDR3 region has the DNA TGCAGTGCTCGTAGCAGGGGGGAACAGCCCCAGCATTTT. Translation: CSARSRGEQPQHF.

The chain employs TRBV12-3 or TRBV12-4 and TRBJ1-3; the D gene is possibly TRBD1 (6 bases). V dropped 10 bases and J dropped 4 bases, with 14 bases sitting between them. The CDR3 length is 13 residues. The CDR3 nucleotides are TGTGCCACCCATAGGGGGGAAGGAAACACCATATATTTT. Its translation: CATHRGEGNTIYF.

The table lists this clonotype with a few counts. This chain links TRBV11-1 with TRBJ1-1; possible D gene TRBD1, 5 bases. The CDR3 runs 14 residues. V was trimmed by 1 base and J by 4 bases, leaving 10 bases between them. CDR1 and CDR2 (germline): SGHAT, FQDESV (reference sequence). The CDR3 nucleotides are TGTGCCAGCAGCTTAGTACAGGAGATCACTGAAGCTTTCTTT. Residues: CASSLVQEITEAFF.

The V and J genes are TRBV7-2 and TRBJ1-5; 7 bases agree with TRBD1. The V gene's germline CDR1 is SGHTA and CDR2 FQGNSA. The CDR3 consists of 14 residues. V lost 2 bases, J lost 7 bases, and 5 bases stayed unmatched. The CDR3 is CASSLSPGGQPQHF. The CDR3 DNA follows: TGTGCCAGCAGCTTATCCCCAGGGGGGCAGCCCCAGCATTTT.

This clonotype was counted a single time. The chain carries TRBV28 and TRBJ2-2, with 11 bases matching TRBD1. The CDR3 consists of 17 residues. J gave up 6 bases and V 2 bases, and 8 bases lay outside the gene matches. The germline V gene encodes CDR1 MDHEN and CDR2 SYDVKM. CDR3 in DNA: TGTGCCAGCAGTTTACTTCCGGGACAGGGGGTAGCCGGGGAGCTGTTTTTT. It yields the protein CASSLLPGQGVAGELFF.

This clonotype occurred many times. The chain is built from TRBV5-1 and TRBJ2-1; D gene uncertain. The V gene's germline CDR1 is SGHRS and CDR2 YFSETQ. The length of the CDR3 is 15 residues. The V end lost 1 base, the J end lost 0 bases, and 8 bases lay between the germline ends. The CDR3 region is CASSLIGSSYNEQFF. For the CDR3, the DNA is TGCGCCAGCAGCTTGATAGGCAGCTCCTACAATGAGCAGTTCTTC.

This sequence joins TRBV27 and TRBJ1-5; D possibly corresponds to TRBD1 (5 bases). This CDR3 has 15 residues. The V end was cut by 3 bases, the J end by 1 base, with 10 bases between. From germline, CDR1 is MNHEY and CDR2 SMNVEV (reference sequence). CDR3 DNA sequence: TGTGCCAGCAGTTTTCAGGGCTCGAGCAATCAGCCCCAGCATTTT. Translated, it gives CASSFQGSSNQPQHF.

The chain links TRBV7-9 to TRBJ2-5; 8 bases agree with TRBD2. Germline V CDR1 and CDR2: SEHNR, FQNEAQ (reference sequence). This CDR3 is built from 16 residues. V lost 5 bases and J lost 2; bases outside the gene matches: 10. The CDR3 sequence: CASSLPGLGDQETQYF. For the CDR3, the DNA is TGTGCCAGCAGCCTACCGGGACTAGGGGATCAAGAGACCCAGTACTTC.

The CDR3 region is CASSQRMWTSGVEQYF. CDR3 DNA sequence: TGTGCCAGCAGCCAGCGTATGTGGACTAGCGGAGTGGAGCAGTACTTC. The chain couples TRBV7-2 to TRBJ2-5, with 10 bases fitting TRBD2. The CDR3 contains 16 residues. V dropped 5 bases and J dropped 11; count of bases not matched to a gene: 17. Germline V gene sequence: CDR1 SGHTA, CDR2 FQGNSA.

J is TRBJ2-1 and V is TRBV29-1, with 14 nucleotides matching TRBD2. Germline V gives CDR1 SQVTM, CDR2 ANQGSEA. This CDR3 is built from 17 residues. V lost 6 bases to trimming and J lost 0 bases; unmatched junction nucleotides: 7. CDR3 sequence (DNA): TGCAGCGTCGCGGGACTAGCGGGAGAGAGCTCCTACAATGAGCAGTTCTTC. Its protein product is CSVAGLAGESSYNEQFF.

This clonotype was counted a few times. The chain combines TRBV7-3 with TRBJ2-1; TRBD2 agrees at 10 bases. Germline V gene lookup returns CDR1 SGHTA and CDR2 FQGTGA. V lost 8 bases to trimming and J lost 8 bases; unmatched junction nucleotides: 12. The CDR3 runs to 15 residues. The CDR3 DNA reads TGTGCCAGCGCCCAGACTAGCGGGTCTTTCGATGAGCAGTTCTTC. Translation: CASAQTSGSFDEQFF.

The chain combines TRBV9 with TRBJ2-5, with D possibly TRBD1 on 5 matching bases. Trimming removed 0 bases at V and 1 base at J, with 7 bases between. Germline CDR1 SGDLS, CDR2 YYNGEE. The CDR3 extends over 14 amino acids. The DNA for the CDR3 is TGTGCCAGCAGCGTAGCAGGGATCCAAGAGACCCAGTACTTC. Its protein is CASSVAGIQETQYF.

The V call is TRBV20-1, the J call TRBJ1-2; no definite D call. Per the germline V gene, CDR1 is DFQATT and CDR2 is SNEGSKA (reference sequence). The CDR3 spans 13 residues. The ends were cut back, 1 base at V and 1 base at J, with 7 bases in the middle. CDR3 sequence: CSARVGGNYGYTF. CDR3 nucleotides: TGCAGTGCTAGAGTTGGCGGTAACTATGGCTACACCTTC.